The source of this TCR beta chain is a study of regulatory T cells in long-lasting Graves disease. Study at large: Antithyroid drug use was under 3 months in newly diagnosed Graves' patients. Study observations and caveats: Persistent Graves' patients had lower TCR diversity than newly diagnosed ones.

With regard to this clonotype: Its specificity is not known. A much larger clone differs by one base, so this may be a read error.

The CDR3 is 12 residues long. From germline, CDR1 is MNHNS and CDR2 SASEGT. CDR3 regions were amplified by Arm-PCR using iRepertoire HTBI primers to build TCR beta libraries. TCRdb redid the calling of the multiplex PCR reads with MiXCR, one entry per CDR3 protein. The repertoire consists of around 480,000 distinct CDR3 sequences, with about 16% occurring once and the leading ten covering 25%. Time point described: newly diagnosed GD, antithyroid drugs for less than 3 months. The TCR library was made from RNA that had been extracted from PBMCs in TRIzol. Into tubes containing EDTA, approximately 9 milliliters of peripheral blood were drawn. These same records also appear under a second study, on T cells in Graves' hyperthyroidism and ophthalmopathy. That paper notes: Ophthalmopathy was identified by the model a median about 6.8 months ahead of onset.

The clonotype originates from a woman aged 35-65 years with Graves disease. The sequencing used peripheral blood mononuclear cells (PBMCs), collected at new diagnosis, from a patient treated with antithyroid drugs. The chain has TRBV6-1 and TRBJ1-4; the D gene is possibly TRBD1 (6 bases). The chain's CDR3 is CAGRGANEKLFF. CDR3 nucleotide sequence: TGTGCCGGCAGGGGAGCTAATGAAAAACTGTTTTTT.